This is a list of T cell receptor beta chains from one sample in a study of T cell responses to AZD1222 COVID-19 vaccine. Sequencing was performed with immunoSEQ multiplex PCR; in TCRdb, only in-frame clones are kept and a portion is missing. The profile shows more than 95,000 clones, 90% of them singletons. This specimen was peripheral blood, taken on day 0 of AZD1222 vaccination. The receptors come from an adult in good health. CDR3s include the opening cysteine and the closing phenylalanine or tryptophan. Each record gives: D gene, J gene, clone size, V gene, CDR3 DNA, CDR3 protein. D genes are given only for firm matches. Size tells how often a clone was seen (once, few, many) or the class of an expanded clone, and some rows leave it out.

d_gene: -; j_gene: TRBJ2-7; abundance: -; v_gene: TRBV4-1; CDR3nt: TGCGCCAGCAGCCAAAAATCTCCGGACTACGAGCAGTACTTC; CDR3aa: CASSQKSPDYEQYF
d_gene: -; j_gene: TRBJ2-7; abundance: once; v_gene: TRBV28; CDR3nt: TGTGCCAGCAGTTCAGGTAGGGTTTTGTACGAGCAGTACTTC; CDR3aa: CASSSGRVLYEQYF
d_gene: -; j_gene: TRBJ2-7; abundance: -; v_gene: TRBV28; CDR3nt: TGTGCCAGCAGTAAGGGGCCCAACTACGAGCAGTACTTC; CDR3aa: CASSKGPNYEQYF
d_gene: -; j_gene: TRBJ2-3; abundance: -; v_gene: TRBV28; CDR3nt: TGTGCCAGCAGTTTCCAGGGAAGCACAGATACGCAGTATTTT; CDR3aa: CASSFQGSTDTQYF
d_gene: -; j_gene: TRBJ2-7; abundance: -; v_gene: TRBV10-3; CDR3nt: TGTGCCATCAGGACAGGAGATACTTACGAGCAGTACTTC; CDR3aa: CAIRTGDTYEQYF
d_gene: TRBD2; j_gene: TRBJ2-2; abundance: -; v_gene: TRBV7-2; CDR3nt: TGTGCCAGCAGCCAAAGGGGACTAGCGAACACCGGGGAGCTGTTTTTT; CDR3aa: CASSQRGLANTGELFF
d_gene: -; j_gene: TRBJ2-5; abundance: few; v_gene: TRBV29-1; CDR3nt: TGCAGCGTTCACCGGGACGGCCAAGAGACCCAGTACTTC; CDR3aa: CSVHRDGQETQYF
d_gene: -; j_gene: TRBJ1-1; abundance: -; v_gene: TRBV6-2/TRBV6-3; CDR3nt: TGTGCCAGCAGTTACGCCTGGGAGAGCACTGAAGCTTTCTTT; CDR3aa: CASSYAWESTEAFF
d_gene: TRBD1; j_gene: TRBJ2-7; abundance: -; v_gene: TRBV7-3; CDR3nt: TGTGCCAGCAGCTTAGGGGACAGGATAGGGGAGCAGTACTTC; CDR3aa: CASSLGDRIGEQYF
d_gene: TRBD2; j_gene: TRBJ2-1; abundance: -; v_gene: TRBV7-9; CDR3nt: TGTGCCAGAGGGAATCTAGCGGGAAGTGAGCAGTTCTTC; CDR3aa: CARGNLAGSEQFF
d_gene: TRBD1; j_gene: TRBJ1-6; abundance: -; v_gene: TRBV30; CDR3nt: TGTGCCTGGAGTGTGACAGGGGGTAATTCACCCCTCCACTTT; CDR3aa: CAWSVTGGNSPLHF
d_gene: TRBD1; j_gene: TRBJ2-1; abundance: -; v_gene: TRBV11-3; CDR3nt: TGTGCCAGCAGCCGACAGGGGGCGGGTGAGCAGTTCTTC; CDR3aa: CASSRQGAGEQFF
d_gene: -; j_gene: TRBJ1-1; abundance: -; v_gene: TRBV29-1; CDR3nt: TGCAGCGTTGAAAAGGGGACAAACACTGAAGCTTTCTTT; CDR3aa: CSVEKGTNTEAFF
d_gene: -; j_gene: TRBJ2-3; abundance: -; v_gene: TRBV25-1; CDR3nt: TGTGCCAGCAGTAACGGCGGGGAGAGCACAGATACGCAGTATTTT; CDR3aa: CASSNGGESTDTQYF
d_gene: -; j_gene: TRBJ1-3; abundance: -; v_gene: TRBV4-3; CDR3nt: TGCGCCAGCAGCCAAGATCGAGGACCCGGAAACACCATATATTTT; CDR3aa: CASSQDRGPGNTIYF
d_gene: -; j_gene: TRBJ2-3; abundance: -; v_gene: TRBV5-1; CDR3nt: TGCGCCAGCAGCCTAACAGTGGATAGCACAGATACGCAGTATTTT; CDR3aa: CASSLTVDSTDTQYF
d_gene: -; j_gene: TRBJ1-1; abundance: -; v_gene: TRBV7-2; CDR3nt: TGTGCCAGCAGCCCTCACAGGGAGGTGACTGAAGCTTTCTTT; CDR3aa: CASSPHREVTEAFF
d_gene: -; j_gene: TRBJ2-3; abundance: -; v_gene: TRBV5-8; CDR3nt: TGTGCCAGCAGCTTGGACGGACTCCAAAATACGCAGTATTTT; CDR3aa: CASSLDGLQNTQYF
d_gene: TRBD2; j_gene: TRBJ2-7; abundance: few; v_gene: TRBV28; CDR3nt: TGTGCCAGCAGTTCCTCTAGCGGGAGGGTATTTGAGCAGTACTTC; CDR3aa: CASSSSSGRVFEQYF
d_gene: TRBD1; j_gene: TRBJ1-2; abundance: -; v_gene: TRBV18; CDR3nt: TGTGCCAGCTCACCGGGCAGGGGGCCGAACTATGGCTACACCTTC; CDR3aa: CASSPGRGPNYGYTF
d_gene: -; j_gene: TRBJ1-1; abundance: few; v_gene: TRBV15; CDR3nt: TGTGCCACCAGCAGAGAACCAGGGTCTGAAGCTTTCTTT; CDR3aa: CATSREPGSEAFF
d_gene: TRBD2; j_gene: TRBJ2-7; abundance: once; v_gene: TRBV4-1; CDR3nt: TGCGCCAGCAGCCAAGATGGGGGACTAGCCCCCGAGCAGTACTTC; CDR3aa: CASSQDGGLAPEQYF
d_gene: -; j_gene: TRBJ1-6; abundance: -; v_gene: TRBV9; CDR3nt: TGTGCCAGCAGAGCTGCCACGGGGCCCCTCCACTTT; CDR3aa: CASRAATGPLHF
d_gene: -; j_gene: TRBJ1-5; abundance: -; v_gene: TRBV7-2; CDR3nt: TGTGCCAGCAGCTTAGATGGTAGTCAGCCCCAGCATTTT; CDR3aa: CASSLDGSQPQHF
d_gene: -; j_gene: TRBJ2-3; abundance: -; v_gene: TRBV7-9; CDR3nt: TGTGCCAGCAGCTTAGCGCTGACAGGATCAGATACGCAGTATTTT; CDR3aa: CASSLALTGSDTQYF
d_gene: TRBD2; j_gene: TRBJ2-1; abundance: -; v_gene: TRBV20-1; CDR3nt: TGCAGTGCTAGTCGCGGACTAGCGGGAGGAAACTCCTACAATGAGCAGTTCTTC; CDR3aa: CSASRGLAGGNSYNEQFF
d_gene: TRBD2; j_gene: TRBJ2-3; abundance: once; v_gene: TRBV7-2; CDR3nt: TGTGCCAGCAGCGGGGGGGCAGATACGCAGTATTTT; CDR3aa: CASSGGADTQYF
d_gene: -; j_gene: TRBJ1-4; abundance: -; v_gene: TRBV28; CDR3nt: TGTGCCAGCATGGCAGGGGTTACGGAAAAACTGTTTTTT; CDR3aa: CASMAGVTEKLFF
d_gene: -; j_gene: TRBJ1-4; abundance: -; v_gene: TRBV10-3; CDR3nt: TGTGCCATCGGCGGCAGTGCAACTAATGAAAAACTGTTTTTT; CDR3aa: CAIGGSATNEKLFF
d_gene: TRBD1; j_gene: TRBJ1-1; abundance: -; v_gene: TRBV5-1; CDR3nt: TGCGCCAGCAGCCCGGACAGGGGGCGGACTGAAGCTTTCTTT; CDR3aa: CASSPDRGRTEAFF
d_gene: TRBD1; j_gene: TRBJ1-3; abundance: -; v_gene: TRBV28; CDR3nt: TGTGCCAGCAGTTTCCCGGGGACAGGGTCCGGAAACACCATATATTTT; CDR3aa: CASSFPGTGSGNTIYF
d_gene: TRBD1; j_gene: TRBJ1-1; abundance: once; v_gene: TRBV28; CDR3nt: TGTGCCAGCAGGGACAGGGATGTTATGAACACTGAAGCTTTCTTT; CDR3aa: CASRDRDVMNTEAFF
d_gene: -; j_gene: TRBJ1-5; abundance: -; v_gene: TRBV25-1; CDR3nt: TGTGCCAGCAGACCCGGGGGCAGAGGAAGGGTAAGCAATCAGCCCCAGCATTTT; CDR3aa: CASRPGGRGRVSNQPQHF
d_gene: TRBD1; j_gene: TRBJ2-5; abundance: -; v_gene: TRBV5-8; CDR3nt: TGTGCCAGCAGCTGGGGACAGGGGGCTAGAGGCGTGGAGACCCAGTACTTC; CDR3aa: CASSWGQGARGVETQYF
d_gene: -; j_gene: TRBJ1-6; abundance: -; v_gene: TRBV7-4; CDR3nt: TGTGCCAGCAGCCCCCGGTTTCATGGGTATCGAGAGGGTGCCTATAATTCACCCCTCCACTTT; CDR3aa: CASSPRFHGYREGAYNSPLHF
d_gene: -; j_gene: TRBJ2-1; abundance: -; v_gene: TRBV4-3; CDR3nt: TGCGCCAGCAGCCGAAACCCCTACAATGAGCAGTTCTTC; CDR3aa: CASSRNPYNEQFF
d_gene: TRBD2; j_gene: TRBJ2-3; abundance: once; v_gene: TRBV4-3; CDR3nt: TGCGCCAGCAGCCCCTATGTCACGGGAGGGCGAGGTACGCAGTATTTT; CDR3aa: CASSPYVTGGRGTQYF
d_gene: -; j_gene: TRBJ1-6; abundance: once; v_gene: TRBV9; CDR3nt: TGTGCCAGCAGCGTAGGGGACTCTCGAAATTCACCCCTCCACTTT; CDR3aa: CASSVGDSRNSPLHF
d_gene: -; j_gene: TRBJ1-5; abundance: -; v_gene: TRBV6-5; CDR3nt: TGTGCCAGCGGACGGATTAATCAGCCCCAGCATTTT; CDR3aa: CASGRINQPQHF
d_gene: -; j_gene: TRBJ2-1; abundance: -; v_gene: TRBV7-2; CDR3nt: TGTGCCAGCAGCTTAGCCGGGACTGCCCACAATGAGCAGTTCTTC; CDR3aa: CASSLAGTAHNEQFF
d_gene: TRBD2; j_gene: TRBJ2-5; abundance: -; v_gene: TRBV14; CDR3nt: TGTGCCAGCAGCCAGGGATTACTAGCGGGCCAAGAGACCCAGTACTTC; CDR3aa: CASSQGLLAGQETQYF
d_gene: TRBD1; j_gene: TRBJ2-7; abundance: -; v_gene: TRBV28; CDR3nt: TGTGCCAGCAGTACCCCGGGACAGGGGGAATACTTTCCCTACGAGCAGTACTTC; CDR3aa: CASSTPGQGEYFPYEQYF
d_gene: -; j_gene: TRBJ1-1; abundance: -; v_gene: TRBV6-1; CDR3nt: TGTGCCAGCAGTGAATGGAGAACAGGGAGGGTGAACACTGAAGCTTTCTTT; CDR3aa: CASSEWRTGRVNTEAFF
d_gene: TRBD2; j_gene: TRBJ2-1; abundance: -; v_gene: TRBV6-5; CDR3nt: TGTGCCAGCAGGCCTAGCGGGGGGTACAATGAGCAGTTCTTC; CDR3aa: CASRPSGGYNEQFF
d_gene: -; j_gene: TRBJ2-5; abundance: -; v_gene: TRBV7-2; CDR3nt: TGTGCCAGCAGACTGACCGTGGGGGAGACCCAGTACTTC; CDR3aa: CASRLTVGETQYF
d_gene: -; j_gene: TRBJ1-6; abundance: -; v_gene: TRBV19; CDR3nt: TGTGCCAGTAGTATAGGGGGACCAACACTCCGGGCCTATAATTCACCCCTCCACTTT; CDR3aa: CASSIGGPTLRAYNSPLHF
d_gene: TRBD2; j_gene: TRBJ2-7; abundance: once; v_gene: TRBV29-1; CDR3nt: TGCAGCGTTGGGGCTAGCGGGAGCGGGAACGAGCAGTACTTC; CDR3aa: CSVGASGSGNEQYF
d_gene: TRBD2; j_gene: TRBJ2-2; abundance: -; v_gene: TRBV24-1; CDR3nt: TGTGCCACCAGTGATTCGGGAGGGCCGCACACCGGGGAGCTGTTTTTT; CDR3aa: CATSDSGGPHTGELFF
d_gene: -; j_gene: TRBJ2-3; abundance: -; v_gene: TRBV24-1; CDR3nt: TGTGCCACCAGTGATCCAGGTTCCGGGAGAGATACGCAGTATTTT; CDR3aa: CATSDPGSGRDTQYF
d_gene: TRBD2; j_gene: TRBJ2-3; abundance: -; v_gene: TRBV2; CDR3nt: TGTGCCAGCACCCTAGCGGGAACCACAGATACGCAGTATTTT; CDR3aa: CASTLAGTTDTQYF
d_gene: TRBD2; j_gene: TRBJ2-1; abundance: -; v_gene: TRBV29-1; CDR3nt: TGCAGCGCTATAGCGGGAGGGTCCTACAATGAGCAGTTCTTC; CDR3aa: CSAIAGGSYNEQFF
d_gene: -; j_gene: TRBJ2-6; abundance: -; v_gene: TRBV2; CDR3nt: TGTGCCAGCAGTGAAAATGTCTCTGGGGCCAACGTCCTGACTTTC; CDR3aa: CASSENVSGANVLTF
d_gene: -; j_gene: TRBJ2-7; abundance: -; v_gene: TRBV3-1/TRBV3-2; CDR3nt: TGTGCCAGCAGCCGAACGGCTCCTCCCGACTACGAGCAGTACTTC; CDR3aa: CASSRTAPPDYEQYF
d_gene: TRBD1; j_gene: TRBJ1-5; abundance: -; v_gene: TRBV6-6; CDR3nt: TGTGCCAGCAGTTCGACAGGGATTCAGCCCCAGCATTTT; CDR3aa: CASSSTGIQPQHF
d_gene: TRBD2; j_gene: TRBJ2-3; abundance: few; v_gene: TRBV5-3; CDR3nt: TGTGCCAGAGGCTGGGCGGGAGCCTTCACAGATACGCAGTATTTT; CDR3aa: CARGWAGAFTDTQYF
d_gene: TRBD1; j_gene: TRBJ2-1; abundance: -; v_gene: TRBV19; CDR3nt: TGTGCCAGTAGTACAGACAGGGTCAGCTCCTACAATGAGCAGTTCTTC; CDR3aa: CASSTDRVSSYNEQFF
d_gene: TRBD2; j_gene: TRBJ2-7; abundance: once; v_gene: TRBV27; CDR3nt: TGTGCCAGCAGGCGTCCGGGACTAGCGGAACCTTACGAGCAGTACTTC; CDR3aa: CASRRPGLAEPYEQYF
d_gene: -; j_gene: TRBJ1-1; abundance: -; v_gene: TRBV12-3/TRBV12-4; CDR3nt: TGTGCCAGCAGTTTAGGAGGGGGAACTGAAGCTTTCTTT; CDR3aa: CASSLGGGTEAFF
d_gene: -; j_gene: TRBJ2-3; abundance: -; v_gene: TRBV9; CDR3nt: TGTGCCAGCAGCGTAGAAGCAGATACGCAGTATTTT; CDR3aa: CASSVEADTQYF